The TCR beta chain under discussion was sequenced for a study of cytomegalovirus exposure and HLA in healthy donors. Across the study: Unique TCR beta sequences numbering about 100 million came from 150 million to 200 million T cells in an earlier analysis.

Primers for the PCR totalled 60 Vbeta and 13 Jbeta. The repertoire was sequenced with immunoSEQ multiplex PCR; TCRdb's copy has only in-frame clones and lacks some. Among some 130,000 clones listed, around 82% were seen once. Overall study results and limits: Later analysis identified some 16,000 TCR beta sequences associated with HLA alleles, using a false discovery rate threshold of 0.05. Highly shared variants forming one cluster were likely a sequencing artifact. Donors belonging to an Asian-associated ancestry cluster reportedly showed fewer N-insertions in productive TCRs than the roughly 700-donor mean, according to what a later analysis found.

As to this clone: The antigen is not known.

Looked up from germline, CDR1 is LGHNA and CDR2 is YSLEER. The ends lost 0 bases at V and 8 bases at J; junction bases unmatched: 4. The CDR3 runs 14 residues. The chain combines TRBV4-3 with TRBJ2-1, with 7 bases lining up with TRBD2. Material: PBMCs. This clonotype originated in a male donor in good health and CMV-seropositive. As DNA, the CDR3 is TGCGCCAGCAGCCAAGACCCCCGGGGGGATGAGCAGTTCTTC. It encodes CASSQDPRGDEQFF.